The 13 T cell receptor beta chains below all came from one sample that was sequenced in a study of cytomegalovirus exposure and HLA in healthy donors. The PCR made use of 60 Vbeta and 13 Jbeta primers. This table comes from immunoSEQ multiplex PCR, and its TCRdb copy is limited to in-frame clones, with some not included. The sample has about 200,000 clones, 79% seen once. The sequencing input was PBMCs. Receptor source: a woman in her twenties or thirties in good health and CMV-seropositive.

The chain is built from TRBV6-1 and TRBJ1-5, with 8 bases fitting TRBD1. CDR3 length: 13 amino acids. J gave up 6 bases and V 4 bases, and 2 bases lay outside the gene matches. The germline gives CDR1 MNHNS, CDR2 SASEGT. The CDR3 nucleotides are TGTGCCAGCAGTGGCGACAGGGGTCAGCCCCAGCATTTT. Amino acid sequence: CASSGDRGQPQHF.

The chain uses TRBV4-3 and TRBJ1-4; 9 nucleotides match TRBD1. This CDR3 is 12 amino acids long. The germline gives CDR1 LGHNA, CDR2 YSLEER. The ends lost 9 bases at V and 5 bases at J; junction bases unmatched: 1. CDR3 DNA: TGCGCCAGTGGACAGGGGAATGAAAAACTGTTTTTT. Translation: CASGQGNEKLFF.

This clone was recorded a few times. J is TRBJ1-6 and V is TRBV2, with D possibly being TRBD1 (5 bases). Deletions cut 4 bases from V and 9 bases from J, with 13 bases between. The CDR3 contains 14 residues. Germline CDR1 SNHLY, CDR2 FYNNEI. The CDR3 loop reads CASSVDQGLSPLHF. In nucleotides, the CDR3 is TGTGCCAGCAGTGTTGATCAGGGTCTTTCACCCCTCCACTTT.

This chain uses TRBV7-9 with TRBJ1-1; D call uncertain. Germline lookup yields CDR1 SEHNR and CDR2 FQNEAQ (reference sequence). The V and J ends lost 2 bases and 1 base respectively, with 11 bases between them. This CDR3 has 15 amino acids. The CDR3, as DNA: TGTGCCAGCAGCTTACGGGGAGTGCCGAACACTGAAGCTTTCTTT. Its translation: CASSLRGVPNTEAFF.

V usage is TRBV6-6 and J usage is TRBJ1-4; 7 positions match TRBD1. Losses at the gene ends were 2 bases for V and 5 bases for J; bases not matched to a gene: 5. The CDR3 runs 15 residues. Germline V lookup: CDR1 MNHNY, CDR2 SVGAGI (reference sequence). The chain's CDR3 is CASSYTGTENEKLFF. The CDR3, as DNA: TGTGCCAGCAGTTACACCGGGACAGAAAATGAAAAACTGTTTTTT.

V and J are TRBV29-1 and TRBJ2-7, with 10 bases lining up with TRBD2. This CDR3 has 13 residues. Germline CDR1 is SQVTM and CDR2 is ANQGSEA. The V gene end was trimmed by 7 bases and the J gene end by 2 bases; junction bases not matched to a gene: 5. In DNA, the CDR3 is TGCAGCGCTACTCTAGCGGGGGCCTACGAGCAGTACTTC. It specifies CSATLAGAYEQYF.

This clone was picked up a small number of times. This chain joins TRBV2 and TRBJ1-1; tentatively, D is TRBD1 (5 bases). Trimming shortened V by 7 bases and J by 11 bases, and 17 bases separated the two germline ends. Germline values: CDR1 SNHLY, CDR2 FYNNEI. The CDR3 totals 12 residues. The CDR3 region has the DNA TGTGCCAGCACCCCTGAAGGGGTATCGGCTTTCTTT. As protein: CASTPEGVSAFF.

The rearrangement uses TRBV5-5 and TRBJ2-2; D possibly corresponds to TRBD2 (6 bases). Trimming shortened V by 4 bases and J by 7 bases, and 20 bases separated the two germline ends. There are 16 residues in the CDR3. Germline lookup yields CDR1 SGHKS and CDR2 YYEKEE (reference sequence). CDR3 amino acids: CASSPTPGLPIGELFF. In nucleotides, the CDR3 is TGTGCCAGCAGCCCAACCCCGGGACTTCCCATCGGGGAGCTGTTTTTT.

This clone came up a few times. The rearrangement links TRBV4-1 to TRBJ2-5, with a tentative D call TRBD2 (6 bases). The CDR3 spans 15 residues. Between the trimmed V and J ends, which lost 3 bases and 0 bases, there was a span of 11 bases. CDR1 and CDR2 from the germline V gene are MGHRA and YSYEKL. The CDR3, as DNA: TGCGCCAGCAGCCAGGTCCGGGACTACCAAGAGACCCAGTACTTC. As protein: CASSQVRDYQETQYF.

V is TRBV29-1 and J is TRBJ2-7, with 12 positions matching TRBD1. From germline, CDR1 is SQVTM and CDR2 ANQGSEA. This CDR3 region has 14 residues. V lost 7 bases to trimming and J lost 2 bases; unmatched junction nucleotides: 6. CDR3 nucleotides: TGCAGCGGTGGGGACAGGGGGCCCCCCTACGAGCAGTACTTC. Residues: CSGGDRGPPYEQYF.

CDR3 bases: TGTGCCAGCAGCGTAGTAACTAGCGGGAGGGCCACAGATACGCAGTATTTT. It is translated as CASSVVTSGRATDTQYF. The V gene is TRBV5-4, the J gene TRBJ2-3, with TRBD2 identical over 13 bases. With V trimmed by 4 bases and J by 2 bases, 7 bases remained unmatched. Germline CDR1 reads SGHNT; CDR2 reads YYREEE (reference sequence). This CDR3 has 17 amino acids.

The CDR3 nucleotides read TGTGCCAGCAGCGAGTCGCCGATAGCCAAAAACATTCAGTACTTC. It codes for CASSESPIAKNIQYF. The J gene is TRBJ2-4, the V gene TRBV5-6; D unclear. The CDR3 is 15 amino acids. The germline V gene encodes CDR1 SGHDT and CDR2 YYEEEE. V gave up 4 bases and J gave up 0 bases, with 11 bases separating them.

DNA for the CDR3: TGTGCCAGCAGTGCCCTAGCGGGGAGTAACACCGGGGAGCTGTTTTTT. It encodes CASSALAGSNTGELFF. The chain couples TRBV25-1 to TRBJ2-2; 9 bases map to TRBD2. The V segment lost 4 bases and the J segment 2 bases; nucleotides outside the gene matches: 5. The CDR3 has 16 residues. Germline V gives CDR1 MGHDK, CDR2 SYGVNS.